This T cell receptor (beta chain) comes out of a study of beta chain features in type 1 diabetes listed by TCRdb under 2018. Regarding the complete study: Patients and healthy donors did not differ in mean age, gender distribution, total cell number or subset yield. Across all samples, almost 110 million sorted cells were examined, and cell number per subset correlated strongly with RNA yield. The study compared the TCRB repertoires of sorted circulating CD4+ T cell subsets in recently diagnosed type 1 diabetes patients with those in matched healthy donors. Whereas all 30 or so donors provided naive and central memory subsets, regulatory and stem cell-like memory subsets were isolated from just 8 patients and about eight healthy donors. Study-wide findings and limitations: Because cDNA was sequenced instead of genomic DNA, activated cells with high expression could be over-represented, although the groups did not differ in activation or CD3 levels. Because small numbers of individuals were included in the HLA sub-analyses, any influence of HLA type on TCRB rearrangement was left unresolved. At VDJ recombination sites, patients with type 1 diabetes made fewer insertions and deleted more nucleotides, a pattern implying thymic rearrangement abnormalities. Shorter templates might have been favored by PCR, but patient and control samples were amplified and corrected together, so both groups would have been affected equally by any skew. In all four CD4+ subsets, TCRB CDR3 length was moderately but significantly shorter in type 1 diabetes patients. Naive, central memory and regulatory TCRB repertoires appeared more similar among patients than among healthy donors.

A single peripheral blood draw of roughly 0.11 L on average was collected from each donor into heparinised tubes. Using a panel that included CD45RO, CCR7, CD25, CD127, CD95 and CD27, naive, central memory, regulatory and stem cell-like memory CD4+ T cells were sorted on a BD FACSAria II. Every sorted population had a purity above 95%. PBMCs were isolated right away by Lymphoprep density gradient centrifugation and were stained directly, without culture. Samples were stained and sorted in pairs, with one healthy donor and one patient per experiment, so that batch effects were minimized. The High Capacity cDNA Reverse Transcription Kit was used to reverse transcribe all of the isolated RNA, meaning that expressed TCRB transcripts were what got sequenced. Naive, central memory and regulatory T cell samples underwent deep immunoSEQ sequencing, averaging around 4 million total reads per sample. Sorted cells were lysed in RLT buffer and RNA was extracted with DNase-treated RNeasy Micro or Mini kits, depending on cell number. Each cell subset was processed separately to prevent cross-contamination, with patient and healthy donor samples processed together. The immunoSEQ multiplex PCR was used to amplify TCRB sequences from cDNA, yielding 87-bp fragments that span the CDR3 region. Sequencing of the amplicons was done on the Illumina HiSeq platform. As for how the authors treated the data: PCR bias was corrected computationally using synthetic template baselines, and reads within Hamming distance 2 were collapsed, with unmergeable singletons discarded. Reads were aligned against IMGT so that V, D and J genes, CDR3 length and insertions or deletions at six rearrangement sites could be assigned. Within each subset, clonotype counts were normalized to sorted cell number, after which true diversity and Gini coefficients were computed with the tcR R package. The overlap coefficient, calculated on TCRB nucleotide sequences, was used to measure repertoire sharing. As a proxy for the pre-selection repertoire, out-of-frame TCRB sequences from naive cells were analyzed. TCRdb obtained this table from immuneACCESS and retained in-frame rearrangements with V and J assigned. These tables miss some clones; where compared with another copy, unresolved V genes account for less than half of the shortfall, and the remainder is unexplained. For V, J and clone size, that table is used; D and trimming come from the DNA. This sample comprises around 240,000 clones, under 70% of them detected only once. Around 0.05% of the sample is taken by the ten largest.

Notes on this clone: Its antigen is currently not known. Base qualities were left out, and no much larger clone turns up one base away.

The source of this sequence is a man younger than 45 in good health. Sequenced: naive CD4+ T cells from blood. This specimen's cell subset or site label, per the study, means: true naive CD4+ T cells.

In nucleotide form, the sequence is TGTGCCTGGAGGAGCGGACTTGCGACCCAGTACTTC. It codes for CAWRSGLATQYF. The V and J genes are TRBV30 and TRBJ2-5; TRBD2 is perhaps the D gene, given 5 matching bases. Inclusive of the bounding cysteine and phenylalanine, the CDR3 is 12 residues long. Of all the DNA, just the CDR3 is kept, 36 bases in frame from base 1. V is cut by 3 bases and J by 7 bases, and the space between the germline ends is 12 bases. Taken from the germline V gene (reference sequence), the CDR1 and CDR2 loops are GTSNPN and SVGIG.